This TCR beta chain comes out of a study of cytomegalovirus exposure and HLA in healthy donors. Study-wide findings and caveats: Information on immune exposure was restricted to one variable (CMV serostatus). In a later analysis, TCR beta V- and J-gene trimming showed a link to a missense DCLRE1C variant.

The CDR3 extends over 13 amino acids. Trimming pared 1 base from V and 5 bases from J, leaving 9 bases between. CDR1 is SGDLS, CDR2 YYNGEE, per germline. PCR involved 60 Vbeta and 13 Jbeta primers. Under the authors' procedure: The count from a later analysis was 79 million or so unique TCR beta chains, about 10 million of them shared. Sequencing was performed with immunoSEQ multiplex PCR; in TCRdb, only in-frame clones are kept and a portion is missing. For V, J and clone size, that table is used; D and trimming come from the DNA. Among 200,000 to 250,000 clones listed, around 70% were seen once. As concerns this clone: Its antigen remains unidentified.

J is TRBJ1-2 and V is TRBV9, with D perhaps matching TRBD1 (6 bases). Sequenced sample: PBMCs. The TCR was taken from a man aged 40-50 years in good health and CMV-seropositive. CDR3 in amino acids: CASSVWTVYGYTF. CDR3 in DNA: TGTGCCAGCAGCGTATGGACAGTTTATGGCTACACCTTC. Full variable domain (outside the CDR3, taken from reference TRBV9 and TRBJ1-2): DSGVTQTPKHLITATGQRVTLRCSPRSGDLSVYWYQQSLDQGLQFLIQYYNGEERAKGNILERFSAQQFPDLHSELNLSSLELGDSALYFCASSVWTVYGYTFGSGTRLTVV.